The 4 T cell receptor beta chains in this list originate from one sample, sequenced in a study of blood T cell repertoires in COVID-19 (dated by TCRdb to 2019 to 2021). The library relied on the immunoSEQ multiplex PCR assay. In TCRdb, the immuneACCESS table is reduced to in-frame sequences with V and J assigned. These tables do not hold every clone; where another copy was compared, an unresolved V gene accounts for under half, and the others remain unexplained. The sample table contains 200,000 or so clones; only one count was recorded for about nine tenths of them. The top ten hold over 3% of the sample. The sequenced sample consisted of PBMCs or T cells enriched from blood (not recorded which). The receptors stem from a middle-aged woman with acute COVID-19.

The chain combines TRBV11-2 with TRBJ1-6; D is unresolved. This CDR3 region has 14 residues. Germline V lookup: CDR1 SGHAT, CDR2 FQNNGV. Trimming stripped 3 bases from V and 8 bases from J, with 11 bases between. The CDR3 nucleotides are TGTGCCAGCAGCTTCACATTGGAGGATTCACCCCTCCACTTT. Protein product: CASSFTLEDSPLHF.

The V and J genes are TRBV18 and TRBJ1-5; D is uncertain. The CDR3 has 13 amino acids. The V and J ends lost 4 bases and 1 base respectively, with 5 bases between them. CDR1 and CDR2 (germline): KGHSH, LQKENI. The CDR3 DNA is TGTGCCAGCTCACTGGCCAGCAATCAGCCCCAGCATTTT. Amino acid sequence: CASSLASNQPQHF.

The genes are TRBV10-2 and TRBJ2-1, with TRBD2 identical over 9 bases. The CDR3 is 17 residues long. From germline, CDR1 is WSHSY and CDR2 SAAADI. The trim removed 5 bases at V and 6 bases at J, leaving 14 bases unmatched. CDR3 coding DNA: TGCGCCAGCAGTTTGCCGGGACTAGCAGGGTCGGTCAATGAGCAGTTCTTC. This sequence encodes CASSLPGLAGSVNEQFF.

This clone was counted between two and nine times. The chain links TRBV7-9 to TRBJ1-2, with TRBD1 identical over 9 bases. Germline V gene sequence: CDR1 SEHNR, CDR2 FQNEAQ (reference sequence). The junction had 6 bases not matched to a gene; V was cut back by 3 bases and J by 7 bases. This CDR3 has 14 residues. The CDR3 region has the DNA TGTGCCAGCAGCTTCACAGGGGGCGCAGGTGGCTACACCTTC. The encoded protein is CASSFTGGAGGYTF.